Below, 12 T cell receptor beta chains from the same sample are listed, as sequenced in a study of cytomegalovirus exposure and HLA in healthy donors. The PCR contained 60 Vbeta and 13 Jbeta primers. Clones were sequenced by immunoSEQ multiplex PCR, and TCRdb holds only the in-frame ones, with some missing. The sample lists 120,000 or so clones, 80% occurring once. Sample: PBMCs. The source is a male donor in good health and CMV-seronegative.

The V call is TRBV7-2, the J call TRBJ2-5; no clear D gene. This CDR3 region has 13 residues. Trimming removed 5 bases from V and 5 bases from J, with 12 bases in between. The germline CDR1 and CDR2 sequences are SGHTA and FQGNSA. CDR3 protein: CASSPPPRETQYF. The CDR3 nucleotides read TGTGCCAGCAGCCCTCCCCCGAGGGAGACCCAGTACTTC.

The genes are TRBV6-1 and TRBJ1-6; 7 nucleotides align to TRBD1. The CDR3 is 14 amino acids. V dropped 4 bases and J dropped 5; count of bases not matched to a gene: 2. The germline gives CDR1 MNHNS, CDR2 SASEGT. This chain's CDR3 is CASSGGTDNSPLHF. The CDR3 DNA follows: TGTGCCAGCAGTGGTGGGACAGATAATTCACCCCTCCACTTT.

In this sample, this clone turned up a few times. The genes are TRBV19 and TRBJ2-1, with TRBD2 matching over 8 bases. The ends lost 3 bases at V and 9 bases at J; junction bases unmatched: 16. This CDR3 contains 17 residues. The germline gives CDR1 LNHDA, CDR2 SQIVND (reference sequence). The CDR3 nucleotides read TGTGCCAGTAGTATTGGTACCGGGACTAGATCGGCCGGTGAGCAGTTCTTC. Protein product: CASSIGTGTRSAGEQFF.

This clone was recorded once. The chain couples TRBV7-2 to TRBJ2-6; D gene ambiguous. Trimming cost V 2 bases and J 0 bases, with 11 bases left between them. The CDR3 consists of 17 residues. The germline gives CDR1 SGHTA, CDR2 FQGNSA. This CDR3 is CASSLSASASGANVLTF. The CDR3 DNA sequence: TGTGCCAGCAGCTTAAGCGCCAGCGCCTCTGGGGCCAACGTCCTGACTTTC.

This chain uses TRBV28 with TRBJ1-5; no clear D. The CDR3 is 15 residues long. Germline V gene data show CDR1 as MDHEN and CDR2 as SYDVKM. The germline V and J ends were trimmed by 2 bases and 5 bases, with 13 bases remaining between them. In nucleotides, the CDR3 is TGTGCCAGCAGTTTAAGCAGGAGGTATCATCAGCCCCAGCATTTT. Translated, it gives CASSLSRRYHQPQHF.

The chain links TRBV11-3 to TRBJ1-1; D is undetermined. The CDR3 totals 15 residues. V was clipped by 5 bases and J by 3 bases, with 16 bases between them. The germline V gene encodes CDR1 SGHNT and CDR2 YENEEA. The CDR3 reads CASSPVRGGDTEAFF. As DNA, the CDR3 is TGTGCCAGCAGCCCTGTACGGGGTGGGGACACTGAAGCTTTCTTT.

The chain joins TRBV30 to TRBJ2-4; TRBD1 might be the D (5 bases). V shed 4 bases and J shed 0 bases, with 7 bases lying between them. Germline loops: CDR1 GTSNPN, CDR2 SVGIG (reference sequence). The CDR3 runs to 13 residues. Written as DNA, the CDR3 is TGTGCCTGGACAGGGCTAGCCAAAAACATTCAGTACTTC. It is translated as CAWTGLAKNIQYF.

The V gene is TRBV2, the J gene TRBJ2-7; 9 bases are a match to TRBD1. Losses at the gene ends were 7 bases for V and 0 bases for J; bases not matched to a gene: 4. CDR3 length: 14 residues. Germline loops: CDR1 SNHLY, CDR2 FYNNEI. The CDR3 sequence: CASTRDRASYEQYF. DNA for the CDR3: TGTGCCAGCACCCGGGACAGGGCCTCCTACGAGCAGTACTTC.

This clone was counted only a few times. The V gene is TRBV5-6, the J gene TRBJ2-6, with a weak D call TRBD1 (6 bases). Trimming cost V 3 bases and J 0 bases, with 13 bases left between them. This CDR3 comprises 17 residues. Per germline, CDR1 SGHDT and CDR2 YYEEEE. The CDR3: CASSWRTASSGANVLTF. For the CDR3, the DNA is TGTGCCAGCAGCTGGCGGACAGCGAGCTCTGGGGCCAACGTCCTGACTTTC.

The J gene is TRBJ1-3, the V gene TRBV30; no clear D gene. Germline V CDR1 and CDR2: GTSNPN, SVGIG (reference sequence). Trimming cost V 0 bases and J 7 bases, with 16 bases left between them. CDR3 length equals 15 residues. The CDR3: CAWSVPGPSGNTIYF. CDR3 in DNA: TGTGCCTGGAGTGTTCCGGGTCCAAGTGGGAACACCATATATTTT.

The chain has TRBV7-9 and TRBJ1-1; possible D gene TRBD1, 6 bases. The CDR3 contains 12 residues. The germline V gene has CDR1 SEHNR and CDR2 FQNEAQ (reference sequence). Trimming pared 4 bases from V and 6 bases from J, leaving 9 bases between. CDR3 sequence (DNA): TGTGCCAGCAGCTGGACAGCGTCTGAAGCTTTCTTT. Amino acids: CASSWTASEAFF.

V is TRBV30 and J is TRBJ1-1; D may be TRBD1 (6 bases). The V end lost 5 bases, the J end lost 6 bases, and 13 bases lay between the germline ends. The V gene's germline CDR1 is GTSNPN and CDR2 SVGIG (reference sequence). This CDR3 spans 12 amino acids. The CDR3 coding sequence is TGTGCCTGGTCGGACAGCTGGCCTGAAGCTTTCTTT. Its translation is CAWSDSWPEAFF.